This T cell receptor beta chain was sequenced during a study of glioma-infiltrating T cells. Turning to the study itself: Presurgical dexamethasone in glioma patients lasted six or fewer days.

Worth noting for this clonotype: Its antigen remains unknown.

TCR alpha and beta CDR3 regions were amplified from RNA using iRepertoire nested multiplex PCR. Input was about 85-450 ng of tissue mRNA or PBMC total RNA. From the multiplex PCR reads, TCRdb called clonotypes with MiXCR, one entry per CDR3 protein. The data show 300,000 to 450,000 distinct CDR3 sequences, with 41% seen just once and around 13% held by the top ten. This CDR3 is built from 14 residues. CDR1 and CDR2 (germline): SGHAT, FQNNGV. With 5 bases clipped from V and 6 bases from J, the junction kept 9 bases outside the gene matches. Study-wide findings and caveats: Above-expected tissue-blood divergence occurred in all gliomas, most in low-grade ones. Shared blood CDR3 signature motifs marked patients with low tissue-blood divergence.

Input material: glioma tissue, nonneoplastic brain tissue, or PBMCs (not recorded which). The V gene is TRBV11-2, the J gene TRBJ1-1; 7 positions agree with TRBD1. This receptor was obtained from a human donor with low-grade glioma or glioblastoma, undergoing nonglioma brain surgery, or in good health (not recorded which). The CDR3 bases are TGTGCCAGCAGCCTGGAGGGGGCGGGGGCTGAAGCTTTCTTT. This sequence encodes CASSLEGAGAEAFF.